One and the same sample provided the 27 T cell receptor beta chains below, sequenced in a study of early T cells in non-severe SARS-CoV-2 infection. TCRdb analysed the 5' RACE reads with MiXCR anew, one entry per CDR3 protein. Of about 60,000 distinct CDR3 sequences listed, roughly 12% are singletons. The sample was whole blood. These receptors all stem from an adult who was a healthcare worker with PCR-confirmed SARS-CoV-2 infection or an uninfected control (not recorded which).

This clonotype was seen only a few times. The chain employs TRBV18 and TRBJ2-7; 9 positions match TRBD1. The CDR3 totals 15 residues. Germline CDR1 and CDR2: KGHSH and LQKENI. V shed 6 bases, J shed 5 bases, and the junction held 11 bases outside the gene matches. The CDR3 loop reads CASSRQGDSRDEQYF. The CDR3 DNA follows: TGTGCCAGCTCCCGACAGGGGGATTCAAGGGACGAGCAGTACTTC.

The chain uses TRBV18 and TRBJ2-6; tentatively, D is TRBD1 or TRBD2 (5 bases each). The CDR3 runs 19 residues. Per the germline V gene, CDR1 is KGHSH and CDR2 is LQKENI. Trimming cost V 1 base and J 3 bases, with 19 bases left between them. CDR3 nucleotide sequence: TGTGCCAGCTCACCACGAGTGGGCCGGGGCAACGTTGGGGCCAACGTCCTGACTTTC. Encoded protein: CASSPRVGRGNVGANVLTF. Supplemented by reference TRBV18 and TRBJ2-6, the full variable domain reads NAGVMQNPRHLVRRRGQEARLRCSPMKGHSHVYWYRQLPEEGLKFMVYLQKENIIDESGMPKERFSAEFPKEGPSILRIQQVVRGDSAAYFCASSPRVGRGNVGANVLTFGAGSRLTVL.

The table lists this clonotype with a few counts. The chain carries TRBV24-1 and TRBJ2-2; no definite D call. Germline assignment: CDR1 KGHDR and CDR2 SFDVKD. The CDR3 sequence is 15 residues long. V lost 4 bases, J lost 4 bases, and 12 bases lay in between. In nucleotides, the CDR3 is TGTGCCACCAGTGAAAGCTTTCAAAGCACCGGGGAGCTGTTTTTT. Its protein product is CATSESFQSTGELFF.

This clonotype was counted a few times. The chain is built from TRBV11-2 and TRBJ2-3, with TRBD2 as a possible D gene (6 bases). CDR1 is SGHAT and CDR2 is FQNNGV in the germline V gene. CDR3 length: 15 residues. V was shortened by 4 bases and J by 1 base, with 12 bases between the two germline ends. The CDR3, as DNA: TGTGCCAGCAGCTCGGGGGAGATAGGCACAGATACGCAGTATTTT. Translating it yields CASSSGEIGTDTQYF.

This clonotype was observed a few times. The chain is built from TRBV9 and TRBJ2-3, with TRBD2 identical over 7 bases. CDR1 is SGDLS and CDR2 is YYNGEE in the germline V gene. Trimming cost V 0 bases and J 2 bases; bases outside gene matches: 3. This CDR3 is 15 amino acids long. The chain's CDR3 is CASSVETSPTDTQYF. CDR3 in DNA: TGTGCCAGCAGCGTAGAGACTAGCCCCACAGATACGCAGTATTTT.

The chain combines TRBV24-1 with TRBJ2-5; D gene unclear. The ends were cut back, 0 bases at V and 2 bases at J, with 9 bases in the middle. The CDR3 is 15 amino acids. Germline V gene data show CDR1 as KGHDR and CDR2 as SFDVKD. The CDR3 region is CATSDLTDLQETQYF. For the CDR3, the DNA is TGTGCCACCAGTGATTTGACAGATCTTCAAGAGACCCAGTACTTC.

This clonotype was detected a few times. This rearrangement joins TRBV6-2 or TRBV6-3 to TRBJ2-1; D is ambiguous. V was cut by 2 bases and J by 3 bases, with 5 bases left in between. Per the germline V gene, CDR1 is MNHEY and CDR2 is SVGEGT. The CDR3 totals 13 residues. The CDR3 protein is CASSYASYNEQFF. The CDR3 DNA reads as TGTGCCAGCAGTTACGCCAGCTACAATGAGCAGTTCTTC.

This rearrangement joins TRBV20-1 to TRBJ2-1, with 10 nucleotides matching TRBD2. In germline, CDR1 is DFQATT, CDR2 SNEGSKA (reference sequence). The CDR3 spans 15 residues. With V trimmed by 6 bases and J by 5 bases, 10 bases remained unmatched. CDR3 amino acids: CSADPPSGGNNEQFF. In DNA, the CDR3 is TGCAGTGCCGACCCTCCTAGCGGGGGAAACAATGAGCAGTTCTTC.

In its sample, this clonotype was seen a few times. The rearrangement joins TRBV20-1 to TRBJ1-1; maybe TRBD1 (5 bases). The CDR3 has 12 amino acids. Germline V gene sequence: CDR1 DFQATT, CDR2 SNEGSKA (reference sequence). V shed 6 bases and J shed 2 bases, with 10 bases lying between them. CDR3 residues: CSAGDGNTEAFF. DNA for the CDR3: TGCAGTGCAGGGGACGGTAACACTGAAGCTTTCTTT.

The table lists this clonotype with many counts. The rearrangement links TRBV24-1 to TRBJ2-1; 10 bases are a match to TRBD1. The CDR3 totals 15 residues. The V gene's germline CDR1 is KGHDR and CDR2 SFDVKD. Unmatched junction bases numbered 7, after V lost 3 bases and J lost 9 bases. The CDR3 loop is CATSDARQGAGEQFF. The CDR3 DNA reads TGTGCCACCAGTGATGCCAGACAGGGGGCGGGTGAGCAGTTCTTC.

The chain has TRBV7-9 and TRBJ2-1, with TRBD1 identical over 10 bases. Germline trimming cut 4 bases from V and 6 bases from J; bases unmatched to any gene: 9. This CDR3 has 16 amino acids. Germline values: CDR1 SEHNR, CDR2 FQNEAQ (reference sequence). The CDR3 nucleotides are TGTGCCAGCAGCTCAACTCGGGGACAGGGGAGCAATGAGCAGTTCTTC. Translated, it gives CASSSTRGQGSNEQFF.

In this sample, this clonotype turned up a few times. The rearrangement links TRBV9 to TRBJ2-3; D gene unclear. The CDR3 has 14 amino acids. CDR1 and CDR2 (germline): SGDLS, YYNGEE. V was clipped by 1 base and J by 2 bases, with 8 bases between them. CDR3 amino acids: CASSVSPDTDTQYF. DNA of the CDR3: TGTGCCAGCAGCGTATCCCCGGACACAGATACGCAGTATTTT.

The genes are TRBV5-6 and TRBJ2-3, with TRBD1 matching 9 bases. This CDR3 has 15 residues. J lost 5 bases, V lost 4 bases, and 8 bases had no gene match. CDR1 and CDR2 (germline): SGHDT, YYEEEE. CDR3 in amino acids: CASSHGTGREDTQYF. CDR3 sequence (DNA): TGTGCCAGCAGCCATGGGACAGGGCGGGAAGATACGCAGTATTTT.

This clonotype was counted only a few times. The rearrangement uses TRBV6-6 and TRBJ1-6; D gene uncertain. CDR3 length equals 15 residues. Trimming removed 3 bases at V and 5 bases at J, with 11 bases between. Germline V gives CDR1 MNHNY, CDR2 SVGAGI (reference sequence). The CDR3: CASSYVVQNNSPLHF. As DNA, the CDR3 is TGTGCCAGCAGTTATGTGGTGCAGAATAATTCACCCCTCCACTTT.

This clonotype was found many times. The CDR3 here is CATRDFNGDEQFF. DNA for the CDR3: TGTGCCACTCGAGACTTTAACGGCGATGAGCAGTTCTTC. This rearrangement joins TRBV6-4 to TRBJ2-1; D unclear. V dropped 10 bases and J dropped 8 bases, with 18 bases sitting between them. The germline CDR1 and CDR2 sequences are MRHNA and SNTAGT. There are 13 residues in the CDR3.

This clonotype was found many times. The chain has TRBV6-2 or TRBV6-3 and TRBJ2-7; 9 nucleotides line up with TRBD1. Germline V gene sequence: CDR1 MNHEY, CDR2 SVGEGT. The CDR3 is 18 amino acids. V gave up 2 bases and J gave up 2 bases; unmatched junction bases: 13. CDR3 in amino acids: CASSYLGSGQGIAYEQYF. In DNA, the CDR3 is TGTGCCAGCAGTTACCTTGGATCGGGACAGGGAATCGCCTACGAGCAGTACTTC.

This clonotype was counted at least ten times. The chain recombines TRBV5-5 with TRBJ2-1; D gene uncertain. V lost 0 bases and J 0 bases, leaving 10 bases between the germline ends. There are 16 residues in the CDR3. CDR1 is SGHKS and CDR2 is YYEKEE in the germline V gene (reference sequence). The CDR3 DNA follows: TGTGCCAGCAGCTTGGAGGTGAAAAGCTCCTACAATGAGCAGTTCTTC. It is translated as CASSLEVKSSYNEQFF.

This clonotype was counted ten times or more. V gene TRBV9 combines with J gene TRBJ2-1; TRBD1 might be the D (6 bases). This CDR3 has 14 residues. Trimming took 3 bases from V and 6 from J, leaving 13 bases between them. CDR1 and CDR2 (germline): SGDLS, YYNGEE. The CDR3 DNA sequence: TGTGCCAGCAGCGCCCTAACAGGGAGCAATGAGCAGTTCTTC. Protein product: CASSALTGSNEQFF.

V usage is TRBV19 and J usage is TRBJ1-2; 8 nucleotides line up with TRBD1. The CDR3 spans 17 residues. The germline V gene has CDR1 LNHDA and CDR2 SQIVND (reference sequence). With 7 bases clipped from V and 0 bases from J, the junction kept 13 bases outside the gene matches. CDR3 amino acids: CASTPSGTGPANYGYTF. CDR3 coding DNA: TGTGCCAGTACCCCATCCGGGACAGGCCCAGCTAACTATGGCTACACCTTC.

This chain joins TRBV29-1 and TRBJ2-1; the match to TRBD2 covers 9 bases. This CDR3 contains 15 residues. Germline lookup yields CDR1 SQVTM and CDR2 ANQGSEA. The V and J ends lost 0 bases and 4 bases, in that order; junction bases with no gene match: 4. The CDR3 protein is CSVEDPSGTYNEQFF. DNA for the CDR3: TGCAGCGTTGAAGACCCTAGCGGGACTTACAATGAGCAGTTCTTC.

This clonotype was picked up a small number of times. The J gene is TRBJ2-2, the V gene TRBV20-1; maybe TRBD1 (6 bases). Trimming took 6 bases from V and 3 from J, leaving 11 bases between them. Germline V CDR1 and CDR2: DFQATT, SNEGSKA (reference sequence). The CDR3 is 13 residues long. The CDR3 DNA sequence: TGCAGTGCCAGGGGACGGTACACCGGGGAGCTGTTTTTT. Translating it yields CSARGRYTGELFF.

This clonotype was seen more than once but under ten times. The gene calls are TRBV11-2 and TRBJ2-1; no reliable D call. V lost 6 bases, J lost 9 bases, and 15 bases lay in between. The CDR3 consists of 13 residues. The germline V gene has CDR1 SGHAT and CDR2 FQNNGV. CDR3 nucleotide sequence: TGTGCCAGCAGGAACCCCCGGAGAGGTGAGCAGTTCTTC. It codes for CASRNPRRGEQFF.

This clonotype was recorded at least ten times. The chain has TRBV29-1 and TRBJ2-3; D tentatively reads TRBD1 or TRBD2 (5 bases each). Looked up from germline, CDR1 is SQVTM and CDR2 is ANQGSEA. V was trimmed by 4 bases and J by 4 bases, leaving 18 bases between them. The CDR3 is made up of 15 amino acids. The CDR3, as DNA: TGCAGCGTTGGCGGACTGGGGGAGAGCGCAGATACGCAGTATTTT. This gives the protein CSVGGLGESADTQYF.

This clonotype was picked up many times. The chain carries TRBV3-1 and TRBJ2-1; D unresolved. Germline-derived CDR1 and CDR2 are LGHDT and YNNKEL (reference sequence). The CDR3 covers 14 residues. Trimming stripped 1 base from V and 5 bases from J, with 9 bases between. The chain's CDR3 is CASSQAGGNNEQFF. The CDR3 bases are TGTGCCAGCAGCCAAGCGGGCGGAAACAATGAGCAGTTCTTC.

This chain connects TRBV10-1 to TRBJ2-7; D perhaps matches TRBD2 (6 bases). The CDR3 covers 13 residues. The germline V gene has CDR1 WNHNN and CDR2 SYGVQD (reference sequence). Trimming stripped 4 bases from V and 4 bases from J, with 11 bases between. CDR3 in amino acids: CASSAGTLYEQYF. CDR3 coding DNA: TGCGCCAGCAGTGCCGGGACTCTTTACGAGCAGTACTTC.

This clonotype has ten or more counts. The chain carries TRBV18 and TRBJ1-1, with a weak D call TRBD1 (5 bases). This CDR3 contains 18 residues. Per germline, CDR1 KGHSH and CDR2 LQKENI. The V end was cut by 3 bases, the J end by 5 bases, with 25 bases between. DNA of the CDR3: TGTGCCAGCTCACCGACCCGGCCAGGGAAGATTCTGAGGACTGAAGCTTTCTTT. This translates into CASSPTRPGKILRTEAFF.

This clonotype was seen at least ten times. The J gene is TRBJ1-1, the V gene TRBV2; 12 bases fit TRBD1. CDR3 size: 14 residues. The V gene end was trimmed by 7 bases and the J gene end by 3 bases; junction bases not matched to a gene: 3. The V gene's germline CDR1 is SNHLY and CDR2 FYNNEI. The CDR3 loop reads CASTGTGGYTEAFF. Written as DNA, the CDR3 is TGTGCCAGCACGGGGACAGGGGGCTACACTGAAGCTTTCTTT.